Shown below are 27 T cell receptor beta chains from a single sample sequenced in a study of blood T cells in healthy people across ages. Through a sample-barcoded 5' primer and a J-beta primer mix, a second PCR was run for roughly 6 to 11 cycles. TCRdb redid the calling of the 5' RACE reads with MiXCR, one entry per CDR3 protein. The data hold around 400,000 distinct CDR3 sequences, with approximately 47% observed a single time. What was sequenced was blood. These receptors came from a man aged 55 to 70 in good health.

This clonotype was seen just once. The chain carries TRBV20-1 and TRBJ2-2, with D perhaps TRBD2 (5 bases). Germline-derived CDR1 and CDR2 are DFQATT and SNEGSKA (reference sequence). V gave up 2 bases and J gave up 1 base, with 11 bases separating them. The CDR3 spans 15 residues. The CDR3 sequence: CSARSGRENTGELFF. The CDR3 nucleotides are TGCAGTGCTAGATCCGGACGGGAGAACACCGGGGAGCTGTTTTTT.

CDR3 sequence (DNA): TGCGCCAGCAGCTCGGAGATGTATACGCAGTATTTT. Translated: CASSSEMYTQYF. The chain has TRBV5-1 and TRBJ2-3; D call uncertain. This CDR3 contains 12 residues. CDR1 is SGHRS, CDR2 YFSETQ, per germline. The V gene lost 3 bases and the J gene lost 7 bases, with 9 bases spanning the gap.

A remark on this clonotype: A single base separates this from a much larger clone, so it may be a read error. The chain joins TRBV6-1 to TRBJ2-3; D not certain. The CDR3 is 14 amino acids. Germline-derived CDR1 and CDR2 are MNHNS and SASEGT. V lost 6 bases and J 2 bases, leaving 12 bases between the germline ends. This CDR3 is CASRPGAYTDTQYF. Here the CDR3 DNA reads TGTGCCAGCAGGCCGGGTGCTTACACAGATACGCAGTATTTT.

The chain has TRBV4-2 and TRBJ2-5; tentative D call: TRBD1 (6 bases). CDR1 and CDR2 (germline): LGHNA, YNFKEQ. Trimming removed 4 bases at V and 2 bases at J, with 17 bases between. The CDR3 has 16 residues. This CDR3 is CASSPYTGMGQETQYF. CDR3 in DNA: TGTGCCAGCAGCCCATACACAGGGATGGGACAAGAGACCCAGTACTTC.

The sample holds a few counts of this clonotype. The gene calls are TRBV5-1 and TRBJ2-7; 7 bases align to TRBD1. Germline V lookup: CDR1 SGHRS, CDR2 YFSETQ. The CDR3 has 15 amino acids. V dropped 1 base and J dropped 3; count of bases not matched to a gene: 7. The CDR3 nucleotides read TGCGCCAGCAGCTTGACGGCGGCAGGGGGCTACGAGCAGTACTTC. The encoded protein is CASSLTAAGGYEQYF.

This sequence joins TRBV5-4 and TRBJ2-7; the D is unclear. This CDR3 has 14 residues. V lost 3 bases and J lost 2, with 12 bases in between. Germline loops: CDR1 SGHNT, CDR2 YYREEE (reference sequence). The CDR3 reads CASSSPSRAYEQYF. CDR3 DNA: TGTGCCAGCAGCTCCCCCTCTAGGGCCTACGAGCAGTACTTC.

The V gene is TRBV5-1, the J gene TRBJ2-5; 7 positions match TRBD1. J gave up 3 bases and V 0 bases, and 2 bases lay outside the gene matches. Germline CDR1 SGHRS, CDR2 YFSETQ. The CDR3 totals 14 residues. CDR3 sequence reads: CASSLGGTEETQYF. CDR3 DNA sequence: TGCGCCAGCAGCTTGGGGGGGACAGAAGAGACCCAGTACTTC.

As for this clonotype: This may stem from a read error, because a much larger clone lies one nucleotide away. V usage is TRBV30 and J usage is TRBJ2-5; TRBD1 is a possible D gene (6 bases). The J call may be incorrect, as the DNA end agrees better with TRBJ2-7. The germline V gene has CDR1 GTSNPN and CDR2 SVGIG (reference sequence). The CDR3 has 13 amino acids. The CDR3 nucleotides read TGTGCCTGTAGTGACCACAGGGCAGCCGAGCAGTACTTC. Amino acid sequence: CACSDHRAAEQYF.

This chain joins TRBV7-9 and TRBJ2-7, with 11 bases aligning to TRBD2. Losses at the gene ends were 4 bases for V and 6 bases for J; bases not matched to a gene: 11. The germline CDR1 and CDR2 sequences are SEHNR and FQNEAQ (reference sequence). This CDR3 region has 16 residues. CDR3 coding DNA: TGTGCCAGCAGCTCCCCAGTGGGTAGCGGGAGGGGCGAGCAGTACTTC. Protein product: CASSSPVGSGRGEQYF. The entire variable domain, with the rest obtained from reference TRBV7-9 and TRBJ2-7, is as follows: DTGVSQNPRHKITKRGQNVTFRCDPISEHNRLYWYRQTLGQGPEFLTYFQNEAQLEKSRLLSDRFSAERPKGSFSTLEIQRTEQGDSAMYLCASSSPVGSGRGEQYFGPGTRLTVT.

The V and J genes are TRBV5-1 and TRBJ1-2; 8 nucleotides match TRBD1. V was pared by 5 bases and J by 7 bases, with 7 bases of the junction left unmatched. The CDR3 is made up of 13 amino acids. Germline loops: CDR1 SGHRS, CDR2 YFSETQ. The CDR3 coding sequence is TGCGCCAGCAGGATGGACAGGGACTCTGGCTACACCTTC. As protein: CASRMDRDSGYTF.

Here the CDR3 reads CASSYSASGAYEQYF. The CDR3 DNA reads TGTGCCAGCAGTTACTCGGCCTCCGGAGCCTACGAGCAGTACTTC. V gene TRBV6-5 combines with J gene TRBJ2-7; D unresolved. This CDR3 contains 15 residues. Germline V gives CDR1 MNHEY, CDR2 SVGAGI. Trimming cost V 0 bases and J 2 bases, with 11 bases left between them.

The CDR3 DNA sequence: TGTGCCAGCAGCACGACAGGGTGGGGAAACATTCAGTACTTC. Residues: CASSTTGWGNIQYF. This chain uses TRBV7-2 with TRBJ2-7; 7 bases match TRBD1. The last part of the DNA fits TRBJ2-4 better; the J call may be wrong. The CDR3 extends over 14 amino acids. From germline, CDR1 is SGHTA and CDR2 FQGNSA.

As to this clonotype: This clone may be a read error of a much larger clone one base away. V and J are TRBV29-1 and TRBJ2-1, with D possibly being TRBD2 (6 bases). The CDR3 sequence is 12 residues long. V lost 5 bases and J 5 bases, leaving 10 bases between the germline ends. In germline, CDR1 is SQVTM, CDR2 ANQGSEA. The CDR3 DNA reads as TGCAGCGTTACCGGGGGACACAATGAGCAGTTCTTC. Its protein is CSVTGGHNEQFF.

This clonotype was observed a handful of times. This chain links TRBV10-3 with TRBJ2-3; possible D gene TRBD1, 6 bases. Germline V CDR1 and CDR2: ENHRY, SYGVKD. The CDR3 runs to 15 residues. Trimming shortened V by 1 base and J by 6 bases, and 14 bases separated the two germline ends. CDR3: CAISEWPGVGDTQYF. The CDR3 region has the DNA TGTGCCATCAGTGAGTGGCCAGGGGTGGGGGATACGCAGTATTTT.

Comments on this clonotype: A much more abundant neighbour one base away suggests this may be a read error. The CDR3 reads CSARVPGGGQFF. Written as DNA, the CDR3 is TGCAGTGCTAGAGTACCCGGGGGTGGGCAGTTCTTC. The chain carries TRBV20-1 and TRBJ2-1; perhaps TRBD2 as D (6 bases). The CDR3 consists of 12 residues. V was cut by 1 base and J by 12 bases, with 13 bases left in between. CDR1 and CDR2 from the germline V gene are DFQATT and SNEGSKA (reference sequence).

This clonotype was seen only a few times. The chain combines TRBV6-2 or TRBV6-3 with TRBJ2-5; D unresolved. The V gene lost 7 bases and the J gene lost 7 bases, with 10 bases spanning the gap. CDR1 and CDR2 from the germline V gene are MNHEY and SVGEGT. The CDR3 has 11 residues. The CDR3 DNA reads as TGTGCCAGCAACCCAAAGGGGACCCAGTACTTC. Translating gives CASNPKGTQYF.

This clonotype was counted only a few times. The chain links TRBV30 to TRBJ1-2, with D perhaps matching TRBD1 (6 bases). The CDR3 has 13 residues. V was clipped by 0 bases and J by 4 bases, with 9 bases between them. Germline V lookup: CDR1 GTSNPN, CDR2 SVGIG (reference sequence). The CDR3 DNA reads TGTGCCTGGAGTGTACAGGGTCCCTATGGCTACACCTTC. It encodes CAWSVQGPYGYTF.

This clonotype was seen just once. V gene TRBV15 combines with J gene TRBJ2-5; 7 nucleotides align to TRBD1. The CDR3 runs to 15 residues. The V segment lost 0 bases and the J segment 3 bases; nucleotides outside the gene matches: 4. Looked up from germline, CDR1 is LNHNV and CDR2 is YYDKDF (reference sequence). The CDR3 sequence is CATSRENTGEETQYF. For the CDR3, the DNA is TGTGCCACCAGCAGAGAAAATACAGGGGAAGAGACCCAGTACTTC.

This chain joins TRBV20-1 and TRBJ1-1; the D is unclear. In germline, CDR1 is DFQATT, CDR2 SNEGSKA (reference sequence). The CDR3 has 11 residues. The V end was cut by 3 bases, the J end by 7 bases, with 9 bases between. The CDR3 DNA reads as TGCAGTGCTAGTCGGGAGTTTGAAGCTTTCTTT. Protein: CSASREFEAFF.

This chain links TRBV7-2 with TRBJ2-2; 13 bases match TRBD2. V trimming: 6 bases; J trimming: 7 bases; junction bases outside the gene matches: 5. The length of the CDR3 is 15 residues. The V gene's germline CDR1 is SGHTA and CDR2 FQGNSA. The CDR3 coding sequence is TGTGCCAGCAGACTAGCGGGGGGGCCGTACGGGGAGCTGTTTTTT. This sequence encodes CASRLAGGPYGELFF.

The chain couples TRBV6-5 to TRBJ2-2; 11 positions agree with TRBD2. The CDR3 has 15 amino acids. Looked up from germline, CDR1 is MNHEY and CDR2 is SVGAGI. The junction had 11 bases not matched to a gene; V was cut back by 10 bases and J by 7 bases. CDR3 amino acids: CATNPLAGGGGELFF. The CDR3 DNA reads TGTGCCACCAACCCCCTAGCGGGAGGCGGCGGGGAGCTGTTTTTT.

This chain links TRBV14 with TRBJ2-3; 7 nucleotides line up with TRBD2. Trimming removed 4 bases from V and 8 bases from J; junction bases left unmatched: 6. The germline CDR1 and CDR2 sequences are SGHDN and FVKESK. The CDR3 is 13 amino acids. The CDR3 DNA is TGTGCCAGCAGCCCATCCTCTAGCGGTACGCAGTATTTT. This sequence encodes CASSPSSSGTQYF.

J is TRBJ1-6 and V is TRBV5-1, with 8 bases matching TRBD1. Germline CDR1 is SGHRS and CDR2 is YFSETQ. The ends lost 4 bases at V and 10 bases at J; junction bases unmatched: 7. There are 14 residues in the CDR3. The DNA of the CDR3 is TGCGCCAGCAGCCAACAGGGGGATGGGTCACCCCTCCACTTT. Its translation: CASSQQGDGSPLHF.

The chain couples TRBV7-3 to TRBJ2-1, with 12 bases aligning to TRBD2. This CDR3 contains 17 residues. Germline loops: CDR1 SGHTA, CDR2 FQGTGA. J lost 2 bases, V lost 5 bases, and 7 bases had no gene match. CDR3 nucleotides: TGTGCCAGCAGCCCGTCTAGCGGGAGGGGCGCCTACAATGAGCAGTTCTTC. Encoded protein: CASSPSSGRGAYNEQFF.

Concerning this clonotype itself: Because it lacks the conserved phenylalanine or tryptophan at the end, this CDR3 is likely a read error. The V call is TRBV11-3, the J call TRBJ1-2, with TRBD1 identical over 10 bases. CDR1 is SGHNT, CDR2 YENEEA, per germline. J lost 0 bases, V lost 3 bases, and 7 bases had no gene match. There are 17 residues in the CDR3. The CDR3 DNA reads as TGTGCCAGCAGCTTGGGGGACAGGGGTCCAGCTAACTATGGCTACACCTAC. It translates to CASSLGDRGPANYGYTY.

This clonotype came up a few times. The genes are TRBV29-1 and TRBJ2-1, with D uncertain. Per the germline V gene, CDR1 is SQVTM and CDR2 is ANQGSEA. The CDR3 is made up of 11 amino acids. The ends were cut back, 3 bases at V and 15 bases at J, with 15 bases in the middle. The CDR3 nucleotides read TGCAGCGTTGATGGGATCGCAGCCGGGTTCTTC. It specifies CSVDGIAAGFF.

This clonotype was counted only a few times. The chain couples TRBV20-1 to TRBJ2-3; the match to TRBD2 covers 11 bases. CDR1 and CDR2 (germline): DFQATT, SNEGSKA (reference sequence). The junction had 10 bases not matched to a gene; V was cut back by 0 bases and J by 14 bases. This CDR3 region has 14 residues. As DNA, the CDR3 is TGCAGTGCTAGAGATCGCACTAGCGGGGGAGCATTGTATTTT. It specifies CSARDRTSGGALYF.